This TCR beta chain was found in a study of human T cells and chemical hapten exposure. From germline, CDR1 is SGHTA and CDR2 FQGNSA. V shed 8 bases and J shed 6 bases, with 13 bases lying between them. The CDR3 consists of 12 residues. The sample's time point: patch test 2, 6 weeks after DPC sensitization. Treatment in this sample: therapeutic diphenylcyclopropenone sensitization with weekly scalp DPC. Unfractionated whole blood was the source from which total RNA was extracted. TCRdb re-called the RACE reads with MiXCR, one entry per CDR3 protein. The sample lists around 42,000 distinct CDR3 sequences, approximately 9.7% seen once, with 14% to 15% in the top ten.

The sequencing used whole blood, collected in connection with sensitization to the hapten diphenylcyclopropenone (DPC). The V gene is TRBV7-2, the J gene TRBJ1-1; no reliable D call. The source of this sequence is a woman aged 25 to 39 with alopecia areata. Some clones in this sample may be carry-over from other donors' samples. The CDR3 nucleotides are TGTGCCAGCGGATTACTAGCAGCTGAAGCTTTCTTT. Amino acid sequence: CASGLLAAEAFF.